This T cell receptor beta chain was recovered during a study of cytotoxic CD8 clonotypes in ibrutinib-treated CLL. Study-level results: Age-matched healthy donor levels were exceeded by baseline clonality, which tracked circulating CD8+ T-cell counts.

V lost 3 bases and J 4 bases, leaving 9 bases between the germline ends. CDR3 size: 13 residues. Per the germline V gene, CDR1 is SNHLY and CDR2 is FYNNEI. Produced via immunoSEQ multiplex PCR; TCRdb's table is partial and in-frame only. The table has nearly 300,000 clones, around 69% seen once. To note about this clone: The antigen is undetermined.

The sample consisted of PBMCs, taken at disease progression, from a patient treated with ibrutinib. The clonotype comes from a human donor with chronic lymphocytic leukemia. The chain combines TRBV2 with TRBJ1-2; tentative D call: TRBD1 (6 bases). The chain's CDR3 is CASSEGATYGYTF. The DNA for the CDR3 is TGTGCCAGCAGTGAGGGGGCAACCTATGGCTACACCTTC. The full variable domain, rest sourced from reference TRBV2 and TRBJ1-2, is EPEVTQTPSHQVTQMGQEVILRCVPISNHLYFYWYRQILGQKVEFLVSFYNNEISEKSEIFDDQFSVERPDGSNFTLKIRSTKLEDSAMYFCASSEGATYGYTFGSGTRLTVV.